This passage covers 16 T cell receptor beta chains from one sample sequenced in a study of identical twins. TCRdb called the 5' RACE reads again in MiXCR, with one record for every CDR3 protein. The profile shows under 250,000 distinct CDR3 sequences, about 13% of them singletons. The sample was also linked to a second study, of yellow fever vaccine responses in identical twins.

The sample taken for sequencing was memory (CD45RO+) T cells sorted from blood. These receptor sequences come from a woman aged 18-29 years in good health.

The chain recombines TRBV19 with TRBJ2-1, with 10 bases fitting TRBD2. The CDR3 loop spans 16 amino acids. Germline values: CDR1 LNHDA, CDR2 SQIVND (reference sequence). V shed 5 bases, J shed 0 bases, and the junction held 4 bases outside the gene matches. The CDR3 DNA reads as TGTGCCAGTAGTTCTAGCGGGGGTGCCTCCTACAATGAGCAGTTCTTC. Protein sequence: CASSSSGGASYNEQFF. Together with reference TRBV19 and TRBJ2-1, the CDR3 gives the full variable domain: DGGITQSPKYLFRKEGQNVTLSCEQNLNHDAMYWYRQDPGQGLRLIYYSQIVNDFQKGDIAEGYSVSREKKESFPLTVTSAQKNPTAFYLCASSSSGGASYNEQFFGPGTRLTVL.

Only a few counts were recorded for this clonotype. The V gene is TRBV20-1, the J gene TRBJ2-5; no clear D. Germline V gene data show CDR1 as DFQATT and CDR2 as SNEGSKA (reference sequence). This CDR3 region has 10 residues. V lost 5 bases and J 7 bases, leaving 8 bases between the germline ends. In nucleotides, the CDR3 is TGCAGTGCTTTCCCCGGGACCCAGTACTTC. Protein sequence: CSAFPGTQYF.

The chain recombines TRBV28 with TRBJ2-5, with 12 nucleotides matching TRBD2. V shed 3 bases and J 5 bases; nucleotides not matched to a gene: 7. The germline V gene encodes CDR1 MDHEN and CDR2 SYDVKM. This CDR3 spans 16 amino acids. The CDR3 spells CASSLGTSGGYETQYF. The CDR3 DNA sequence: TGTGCCAGCAGTTTGGGAACTAGCGGGGGGTACGAGACCCAGTACTTC.

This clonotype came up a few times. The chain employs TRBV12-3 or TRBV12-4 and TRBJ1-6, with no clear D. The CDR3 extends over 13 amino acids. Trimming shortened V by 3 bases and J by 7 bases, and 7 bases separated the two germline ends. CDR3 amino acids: CASSLTRNSPLHF. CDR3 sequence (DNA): TGTGCCAGCAGTTTGACGAGGAATTCACCCCTCCACTTT.

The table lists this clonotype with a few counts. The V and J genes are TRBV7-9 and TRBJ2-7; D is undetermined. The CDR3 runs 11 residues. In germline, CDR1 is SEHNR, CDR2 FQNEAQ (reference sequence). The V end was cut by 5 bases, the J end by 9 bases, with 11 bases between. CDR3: CASSGPSRQYF. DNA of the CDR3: TGTGCCAGCAGCGGTCCAAGTCGGCAGTACTTC.

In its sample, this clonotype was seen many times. This chain's CDR3 is CASSSGTGGNQPQHF. CDR3 bases: TGTGCCAGCAGTTCCGGGACAGGGGGCAATCAGCCCCAGCATTTT. The V call is TRBV28, the J call TRBJ1-5, with TRBD1 matching 10 bases. Germline-derived CDR1 and CDR2 are MDHEN and SYDVKM. The junction had 2 bases not matched to a gene; V was cut back by 4 bases and J by 2 bases. This CDR3 has 15 residues.

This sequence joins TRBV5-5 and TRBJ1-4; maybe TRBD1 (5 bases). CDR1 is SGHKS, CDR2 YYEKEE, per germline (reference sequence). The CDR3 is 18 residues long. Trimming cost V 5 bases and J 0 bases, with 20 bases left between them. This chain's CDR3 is CASRRWGLFGTTNEKLFF. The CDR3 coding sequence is TGTGCCAGCAGACGTTGGGGGTTATTCGGCACAACTAATGAAAAACTGTTTTTT.

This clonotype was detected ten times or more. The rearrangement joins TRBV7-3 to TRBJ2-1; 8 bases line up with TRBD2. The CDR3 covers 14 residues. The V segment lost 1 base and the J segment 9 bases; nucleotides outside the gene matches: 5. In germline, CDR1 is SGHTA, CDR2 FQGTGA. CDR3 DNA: TGTGCCAGCAGCTTAATGGCGGGGGGCTTTGAGCAGTTCTTC. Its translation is CASSLMAGGFEQFF. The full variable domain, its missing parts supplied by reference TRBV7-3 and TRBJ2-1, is GAGVSQTPSNKVTEKGKYVELRCDPISGHTALYWYRQSLGQGPEFLIYFQGTGAADDSGLPNDRFFAVRPEGSVSTLKIQRTERGDSAVYLCASSLMAGGFEQFFGPGTRLTVL.

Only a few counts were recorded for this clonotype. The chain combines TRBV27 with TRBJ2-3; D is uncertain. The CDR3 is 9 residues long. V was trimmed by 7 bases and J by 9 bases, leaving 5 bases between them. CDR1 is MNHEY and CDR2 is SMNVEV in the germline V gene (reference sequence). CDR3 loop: CASKLTQYF. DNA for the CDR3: TGTGCCAGCAAACTAACGCAGTATTTT.

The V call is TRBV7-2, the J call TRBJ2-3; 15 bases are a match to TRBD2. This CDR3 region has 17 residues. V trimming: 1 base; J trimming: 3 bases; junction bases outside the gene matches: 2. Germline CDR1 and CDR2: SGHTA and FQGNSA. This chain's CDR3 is CASSLVGTSGGTDTQYF. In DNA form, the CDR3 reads TGTGCCAGCAGCTTAGTTGGGACTAGCGGGGGGACAGATACGCAGTATTTT.

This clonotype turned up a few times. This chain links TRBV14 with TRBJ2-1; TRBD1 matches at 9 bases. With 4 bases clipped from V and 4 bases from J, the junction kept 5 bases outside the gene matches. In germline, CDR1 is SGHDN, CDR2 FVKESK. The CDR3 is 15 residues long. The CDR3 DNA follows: TGTGCCAGCAGCCGCCGGGACAGGGCATACAATGAGCAGTTCTTC. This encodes CASSRRDRAYNEQFF.

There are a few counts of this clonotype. Written as DNA, the CDR3 is TGTGCCAGCTCGTCCCGCCATCAGGGCGGCTATGGCTACACCTTC. The encoded protein is CASSSRHQGGYGYTF. The chain uses TRBV3-1 and TRBJ1-2; tentative D call: TRBD1 (5 bases). With 8 bases removed from V and 4 bases from J, the gap between germline ends came to 20 bases. In germline, CDR1 is LGHDT, CDR2 YNNKEL (reference sequence). There are 15 residues in the CDR3.

The CDR3 sequence: CASSRGQAFMNTEAFF. For the CDR3, the DNA is TGTGCCAGCAGTAGAGGACAGGCCTTTATGAACACTGAAGCTTTCTTT. V is TRBV6-1 and J is TRBJ1-1, with TRBD1 matching over 7 bases. This CDR3 region has 16 residues. Germline CDR1 is MNHNS and CDR2 is SASEGT. Unmatched junction bases numbered 9, after V lost 5 bases and J lost 0 bases.

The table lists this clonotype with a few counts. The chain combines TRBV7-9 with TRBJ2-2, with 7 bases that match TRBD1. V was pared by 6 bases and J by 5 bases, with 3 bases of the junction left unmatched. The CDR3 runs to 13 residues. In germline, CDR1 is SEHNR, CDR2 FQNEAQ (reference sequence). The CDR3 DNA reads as TGTGCCAGCAGTGCGACAGGGACCGGGGAGCTGTTTTTT. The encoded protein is CASSATGTGELFF.

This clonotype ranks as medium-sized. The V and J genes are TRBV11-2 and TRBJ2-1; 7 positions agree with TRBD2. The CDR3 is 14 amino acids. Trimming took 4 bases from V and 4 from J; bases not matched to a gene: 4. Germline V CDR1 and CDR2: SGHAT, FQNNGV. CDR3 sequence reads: CASSWTSGYNEQFF. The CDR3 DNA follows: TGTGCCAGCAGCTGGACTAGTGGTTACAATGAGCAGTTCTTC.

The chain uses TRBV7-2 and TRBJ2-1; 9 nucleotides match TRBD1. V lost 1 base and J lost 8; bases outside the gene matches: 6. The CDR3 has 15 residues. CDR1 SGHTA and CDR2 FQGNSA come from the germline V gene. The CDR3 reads CASSLGGQGWDEQFF. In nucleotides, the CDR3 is TGTGCCAGCAGCTTAGGGGGACAGGGTTGGGATGAGCAGTTCTTC.